What follows are 3 T cell receptor beta chains derived from one specimen sequenced in a study of blood T cells in healthy people across ages. The authors ran a second PCR of 7 to 11 cycles using a sample-barcoded 5' primer and a J-beta primer mix. MiXCR, applied by TCRdb to the 5' RACE reads, yields one record per CDR3 protein. Of 1.4 million or so distinct CDR3 sequences detected, approximately 43% appear once; the ten largest clones hold more than 4%. Specimen: blood. The source of these receptors is a woman under 30 in good health.

The chain joins TRBV5-1 to TRBJ1-2, with a possible D match to TRBD1 (5 bases). Germline V lookup: CDR1 SGHRS, CDR2 YFSETQ. The CDR3 runs to 14 residues. Trimming stripped 3 bases from V and 5 bases from J, with 14 bases between. CDR3 DNA: TGCGCCAGCAGCTATATTGGGACGGATTATGGCTACACCTTC. This sequence encodes CASSYIGTDYGYTF.

This clonotype turned up a few times. The chain couples TRBV28 to TRBJ1-1; the D is unclear. CDR1 is MDHEN and CDR2 is SYDVKM in the germline V gene. Trimming shortened V by 11 bases and J by 4 bases, and 14 bases separated the two germline ends. The CDR3 is 12 residues long. The DNA for the CDR3 is TGTGCCCTCAGTCGGTGGGGCACTGAAGCTTTCTTT. Protein: CALSRWGTEAFF.

This clonotype turned up a few times. This chain links TRBV25-1 with TRBJ2-1; 10 bases match TRBD1. The CDR3 is 16 residues long. The germline V gene has CDR1 MGHDK and CDR2 SYGVNS. V was clipped by 6 bases and J by 7 bases; unmatched bases: 12. CDR3 amino acids: CASSVPFGQGENEQFF. The CDR3 DNA reads TGTGCCAGCAGCGTACCTTTTGGACAGGGGGAAAATGAGCAGTTCTTC.